This T cell receptor beta chain stems from a study of cytomegalovirus exposure and HLA in healthy donors. The study's findings and limits: The study listed 150 to 200 cytomegalovirus-associated TCR beta chains.

A multiplex PCR was run with 60 Vbeta primers and 13 Jbeta primers. Using immunoSEQ multiplex PCR, the repertoire was profiled, and TCRdb retains in-frame clones only, with some absent. The sample lists 80,000 or so clones, 65% to 70% occurring once. Regarding this clone: Its antigen is still unknown. This CDR3 is also generated by other DNA sequences in the sample.

Between the trimmed V and J ends, which lost 6 bases and 3 bases, there was a span of 8 bases. This CDR3 is 12 amino acids long. Germline V gives CDR1 LNHDA, CDR2 SQIVND (reference sequence). The material sequenced was PBMCs. This chain links TRBV19 with TRBJ1-1; the D gene is possibly TRBD1 (6 bases). The receptor's source is a woman aged 45-60 years in good health and CMV-seropositive. CDR3 sequence reads: CASSEGDTEAFF. Here the CDR3 DNA reads TGTGCCAGTAGCGAGGGGGACACTGAAGCTTTCTTT.